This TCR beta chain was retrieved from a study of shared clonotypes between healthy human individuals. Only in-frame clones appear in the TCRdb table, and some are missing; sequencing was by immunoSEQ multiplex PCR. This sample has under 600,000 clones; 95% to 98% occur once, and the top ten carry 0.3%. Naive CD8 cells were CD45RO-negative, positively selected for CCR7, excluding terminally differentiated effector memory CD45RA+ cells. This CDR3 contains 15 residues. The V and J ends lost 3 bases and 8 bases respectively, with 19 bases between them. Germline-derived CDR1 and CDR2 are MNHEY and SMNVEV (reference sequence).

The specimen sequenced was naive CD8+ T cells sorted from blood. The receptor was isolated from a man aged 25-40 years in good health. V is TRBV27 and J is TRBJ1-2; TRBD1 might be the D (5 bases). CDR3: CASSFTDSDTVGYTF. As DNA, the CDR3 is TGTGCCAGCAGTTTCACCGACTCGGACACCGTGGGCTACACCTTC.